The 17 T cell receptor beta chains below come from one sample, sequenced in a study of T cell repertoires in ileal Crohn's disease (dated by TCRdb to between 2018 and 2020). The library was generated by the immunoSEQ multiplex PCR assay. TCRdb obtained this table from immuneACCESS and retained in-frame rearrangements with V and J assigned. These tables miss some clones; where compared with another copy, unresolved V genes account for less than half of the shortfall, and the remainder is unexplained. This sample lists approximately 27,000 clones; roughly 81% were detected once. The top ten constitute around 5.6% of the sample. Sequenced: ileal tissue. All receptors come from an adult with Crohn's disease.

The rearrangement uses TRBV5-4 and TRBJ2-3; tentatively, D is TRBD2 (5 bases). V dropped 2 bases and J dropped 7 bases, with 8 bases sitting between them. The V gene's germline CDR1 is SGHNT and CDR2 YYREEE (reference sequence). This CDR3 is built from 12 residues. CDR3 residues: CASSFDYYTQYF. CDR3 DNA: TGTGCCAGCAGCTTTGACTACTATACGCAGTATTTT.

This clone was recorded once. This chain connects TRBV7-6 to TRBJ2-7; a possible D gene is TRBD2 (7 bases). CDR1 is SGHVS and CDR2 is FNYEAQ in the germline V gene. The CDR3 runs 15 residues. V lost 1 base and J lost 4, with 14 bases in between. CDR3 in DNA: TGTGCCAGCAGCTTAGAACAGGGAGGGATTTACGAGCAGTACTTC. Translating gives CASSLEQGGIYEQYF.

This clone was found once. V is TRBV6-5 and J is TRBJ1-2, with D possibly TRBD1 on 6 matching bases. The germline V and J ends were trimmed by 2 bases and 3 bases, with 13 bases remaining between them. The V gene's germline CDR1 is MNHEY and CDR2 SVGAGI. This CDR3 comprises 15 residues. CDR3 bases: TGTGCCAGCAGTTACGGGGGGGCGATAGACTATGGCTACACCTTC. The encoded protein is CASSYGGAIDYGYTF.

This clone was detected a few times. The rearrangement joins TRBV28 to TRBJ1-1; possibly TRBD1 for D (5 bases). V lost 2 bases to trimming and J lost 11 bases, with 15 bases between them. The CDR3 runs 13 residues. From germline, CDR1 is MDHEN and CDR2 SYDVKM. In DNA, the CDR3 is TGTGCCAGCAGTTTAGTGCAGTGGGGGGGGGCTTTCTTT. This gives the protein CASSLVQWGGAFF.

This chain joins TRBV5-6 and TRBJ2-1; D remains unclear. This CDR3 is 12 amino acids long. V dropped 4 bases and J dropped 14 bases, with 16 bases sitting between them. The germline V gene has CDR1 SGHDT and CDR2 YYEEEE. This CDR3 is CASSDRTRVKFF. CDR3 coding DNA: TGTGCCAGCAGCGACCGTACCCGGGTAAAGTTCTTC.

The chain's CDR3 is CASSQAQAGAANTGELFF. As DNA, the CDR3 is TGCGCCAGCAGCCAAGCCCAAGCGGGGGCCGCGAACACCGGGGAGCTGTTTTTT. This chain links TRBV4-3 with TRBJ2-2; 8 nucleotides line up with TRBD2. Trimming removed 1 base from V and 0 bases from J; junction bases left unmatched: 7. CDR3 length: 18 residues. The germline CDR1 and CDR2 sequences are LGHNA and YSLEER.

The rearrangement links TRBV6-5 to TRBJ1-1; 7 bases are shared with TRBD1. Germline V gene data show CDR1 as MNHEY and CDR2 as SVGAGI. CDR3 length: 14 amino acids. The V segment lost 2 bases and the J segment 7 bases; nucleotides outside the gene matches: 7. For the CDR3, the DNA is TGTGCCAGCAGTTACCAAGGGGGCGCGGGTGAAGCTTTCTTT. This gives the protein CASSYQGGAGEAFF.

The chain combines TRBV18 with TRBJ1-4; weak D call: TRBD1 (6 bases). Germline V CDR1 and CDR2: KGHSH, LQKENI. Trimming shortened V by 3 bases and J by 7 bases, and 12 bases separated the two germline ends. The CDR3 covers 14 residues. The DNA of the CDR3 is TGTGCCAGCTCACCGCGACAGGCGGGTGAAAAACTGTTTTTT. It translates to CASSPRQAGEKLFF.

The CDR3 spells CASSPRGTNTGELFF. CDR3 bases: TGTGCCAGCAGCCCCCGGGGGACGAACACCGGGGAGCTGTTTTTT. The chain is built from TRBV9 and TRBJ2-2, with D possibly matching TRBD2 (6 bases). V shed 4 bases and J shed 0 bases, with 10 bases lying between them. The germline CDR1 and CDR2 sequences are SGDLS and YYNGEE. CDR3 length: 15 residues.

The chain uses TRBV9 and TRBJ2-4; 7 positions agree with TRBD1. Trimming took 3 bases from V and 5 from J; bases not matched to a gene: 5. CDR1 and CDR2 (germline): SGDLS, YYNGEE. The CDR3 is 14 residues long. Written as DNA, the CDR3 is TGTGCCAGCAGCGGAGAAGGGGGCCAAAACATTCAGTACTTC. It codes for CASSGEGGQNIQYF. The full variable domain, rest sourced from reference TRBV9 and TRBJ2-4, is DSGVTQTPKHLITATGQRVTLRCSPRSGDLSVYWYQQSLDQGLQFLIQYYNGEERAKGNILERFSAQQFPDLHSELNLSSLELGDSALYFCASSGEGGQNIQYFGAGTRLSVL.

This clone was counted a single time. V gene TRBV7-2 combines with J gene TRBJ1-2; D call uncertain. The ends were cut back, 4 bases at V and 11 bases at J, with 11 bases in the middle. Germline V gives CDR1 SGHTA, CDR2 FQGNSA. This CDR3 spans 11 amino acids. The CDR3, as DNA: TGTGCCAGCAGCTCCCGAGGCCTTTACACCTTC. Translated, it gives CASSSRGLYTF.

The rearrangement uses TRBV6-6 and TRBJ1-5, with TRBD1 identical over 8 bases. The CDR3 sequence is 16 residues long. Germline loops: CDR1 MNHNY, CDR2 SVGAGI (reference sequence). The J segment lost 6 bases and the V segment lost 7 bases, leaving 14 bases of the junction unmatched. The CDR3 sequence is CASTSGQGRVGQPQHF. CDR3 coding DNA: TGTGCCAGCACCTCCGGACAGGGACGGGTGGGTCAGCCCCAGCATTTT.

This clone has just one count. This CDR3 is CASSLEGLNYGYTF. The CDR3, as DNA: TGCGCCAGCAGCTTGGAGGGACTTAACTATGGCTACACCTTC. The chain recombines TRBV5-1 with TRBJ1-2; perhaps TRBD1 as D (5 bases). Germline-derived CDR1 and CDR2 are SGHRS and YFSETQ. The CDR3 has 14 amino acids. Trimming removed 0 bases at V and 1 base at J, with 7 bases between.

The chain links TRBV5-8 to TRBJ2-7; possibly TRBD1 for D (6 bases). Germline V gene data show CDR1 as SGHTS and CDR2 as YDEGEE. Trimming pared 4 bases from V and 1 base from J, leaving 12 bases between. The CDR3 extends over 14 amino acids. This chain's CDR3 is CASSRTVQSYEQYF. The CDR3 nucleotides are TGTGCCAGCAGCCGGACAGTTCAGTCCTACGAGCAGTACTTC.

This CDR3 is CASRYRRGLSGYTF. DNA for the CDR3: TGTGCCAGCAGATACAGGCGGGGGCTCAGTGGCTACACCTTC. The chain is built from TRBV27 and TRBJ1-2; D is possibly TRBD1 (6 bases). With 6 bases removed from V and 7 bases from J, the gap between germline ends came to 18 bases. The CDR3 loop spans 14 amino acids. The germline V gene encodes CDR1 MNHEY and CDR2 SMNVEV (reference sequence).

This chain links TRBV5-6 with TRBJ1-1; D remains unclear. The CDR3 has 14 amino acids. The germline V gene encodes CDR1 SGHDT and CDR2 YYEEEE. V was trimmed by 2 bases and J by 1 base, leaving 9 bases between them. CDR3 DNA: TGTGCCAGCAGCTTCCCTGGAGGGAACACTGAAGCTTTCTTT. Encoded protein: CASSFPGGNTEAFF.

The CDR3 sequence is CASSQQGSNQPQHF. The CDR3, as DNA: TGCGCCAGCAGCCAACAGGGGAGCAATCAGCCCCAGCATTTT. The rearrangement links TRBV4-3 to TRBJ1-5, with D possibly being TRBD1 (6 bases). Trimming stripped 2 bases from V and 1 base from J, with 6 bases between. The length of the CDR3 is 14 residues. Germline CDR1 and CDR2: LGHNA and YSLEER.